The sequence of this TCR beta chain was determined in a study of T cell responses to AZD1222 COVID-19 vaccine. Findings and caveats of the study: Reportedly, nearly half of unique spike TCRs recognized epitopes outside B.1.351/B.1.1.7 mutations. Spike-wide vaccine-associated CD4 TCRs dominated at 160-218 and 743-854. Baseline testing showed seropositivity in only a handful of AZD1222 recipients. It should be noted that donors were predominantly white British and more often female, and clonal diversity was possibly underestimated.

Clones were read by immunoSEQ multiplex PCR, and TCRdb kept only the in-frame ones, dropping some. The sample contains 140,000 or so clones, under 95% of which appear only once. This clone was observed once. Its antigen is undetermined. Germline trimming cut 6 bases from V and 2 bases from J; bases unmatched to any gene: 4. CDR1 and CDR2 from the germline V gene are MNHEY and SVGEGT. CDR3 length equals 14 residues. The V call is TRBV6-2 or TRBV6-3, the J call TRBJ1-2; TRBD1 matches 9 bases. The sample here was peripheral blood, taken 28 days after the second dose of the MenACWY control vaccine. The sequence was collected from an adult who received the MenACWY meningococcal vaccine as a control. The CDR3 reads CASRPGTGNYGYTF. The CDR3 DNA reads as TGTGCCAGCAGACCTGGGACAGGGAACTATGGCTACACCTTC.